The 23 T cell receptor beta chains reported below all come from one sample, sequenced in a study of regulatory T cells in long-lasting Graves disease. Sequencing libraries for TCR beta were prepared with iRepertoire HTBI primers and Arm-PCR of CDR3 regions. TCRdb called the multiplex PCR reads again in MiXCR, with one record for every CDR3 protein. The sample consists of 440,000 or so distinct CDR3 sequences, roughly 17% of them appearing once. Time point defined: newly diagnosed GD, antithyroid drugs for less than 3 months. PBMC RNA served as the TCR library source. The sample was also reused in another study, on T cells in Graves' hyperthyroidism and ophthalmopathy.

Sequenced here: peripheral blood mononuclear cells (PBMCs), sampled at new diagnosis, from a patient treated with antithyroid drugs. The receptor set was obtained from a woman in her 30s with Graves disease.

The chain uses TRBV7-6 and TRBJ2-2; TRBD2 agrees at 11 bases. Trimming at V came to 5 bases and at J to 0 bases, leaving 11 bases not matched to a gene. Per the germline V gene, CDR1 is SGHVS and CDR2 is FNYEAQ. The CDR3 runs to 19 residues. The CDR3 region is CASSPGTSGVRANTGELFF. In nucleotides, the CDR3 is TGTGCCAGCAGCCCCGGGACTAGCGGAGTCCGAGCGAACACCGGGGAGCTGTTTTTT.

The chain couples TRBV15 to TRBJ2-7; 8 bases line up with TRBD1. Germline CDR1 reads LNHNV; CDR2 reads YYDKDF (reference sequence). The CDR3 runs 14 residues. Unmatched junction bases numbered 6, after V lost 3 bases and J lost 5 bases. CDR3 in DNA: TGTGCCACCAGCAGTCAGGGGGCGCGAAACGAGCAGTACTTC. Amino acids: CATSSQGARNEQYF. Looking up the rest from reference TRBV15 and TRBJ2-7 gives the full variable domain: DAMVIQNPRYQVTQFGKPVTLSCSQTLNHNVMYWYQQKSSQAPKLLFHYYDKDFNNEADTPDNFQSRRPNTSFCFLDIRSPGLGDTAMYLCATSSQGARNEQYFGPGTRLTVT.

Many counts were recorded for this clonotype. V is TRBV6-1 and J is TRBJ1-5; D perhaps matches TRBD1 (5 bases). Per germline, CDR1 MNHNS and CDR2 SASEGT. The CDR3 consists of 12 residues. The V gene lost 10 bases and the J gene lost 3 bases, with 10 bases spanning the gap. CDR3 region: CATGTVNQPQHF. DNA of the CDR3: TGTGCCACCGGGACGGTCAATCAGCCCCAGCATTTT.

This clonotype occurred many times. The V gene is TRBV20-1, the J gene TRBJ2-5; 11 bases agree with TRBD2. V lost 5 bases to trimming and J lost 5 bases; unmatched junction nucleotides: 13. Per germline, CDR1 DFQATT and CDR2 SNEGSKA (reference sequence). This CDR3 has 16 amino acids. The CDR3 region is CSAPGLADLLGETQYF. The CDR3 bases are TGCAGTGCTCCGGGACTAGCGGACCTATTGGGGGAGACCCAGTACTTC.

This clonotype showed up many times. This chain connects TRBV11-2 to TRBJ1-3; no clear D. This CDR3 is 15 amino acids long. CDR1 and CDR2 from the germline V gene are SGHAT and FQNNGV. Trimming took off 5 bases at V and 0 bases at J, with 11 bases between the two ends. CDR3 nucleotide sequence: TGTGCCAGCAGCCCCTGGGCAGCCTCTGGAAACACCATATATTTT. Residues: CASSPWAASGNTIYF.

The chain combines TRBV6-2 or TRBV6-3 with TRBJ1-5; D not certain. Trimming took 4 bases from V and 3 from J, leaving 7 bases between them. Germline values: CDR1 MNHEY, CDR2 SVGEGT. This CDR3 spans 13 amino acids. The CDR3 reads CASSWEVNQPQHF. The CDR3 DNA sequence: TGTGCCAGCAGTTGGGAAGTCAATCAGCCCCAGCATTTT.

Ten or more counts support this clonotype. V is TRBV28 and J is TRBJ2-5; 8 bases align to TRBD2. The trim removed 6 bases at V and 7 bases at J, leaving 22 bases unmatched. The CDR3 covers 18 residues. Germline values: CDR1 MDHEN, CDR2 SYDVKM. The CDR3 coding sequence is TGTGCCAGCAGGCGGGAGTGGGGTGGCGGGAGGCGTGGTGGGACCCAGTACTTC. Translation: CASRREWGGGRRGGTQYF.

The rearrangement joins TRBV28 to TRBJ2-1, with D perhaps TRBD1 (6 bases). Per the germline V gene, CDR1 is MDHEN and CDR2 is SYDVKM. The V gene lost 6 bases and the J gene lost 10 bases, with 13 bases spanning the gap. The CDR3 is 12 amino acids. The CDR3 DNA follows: TGTGCCAGCAGCGCAGGGGTGAGGGAGCAGTTCTTC. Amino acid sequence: CASSAGVREQFF.

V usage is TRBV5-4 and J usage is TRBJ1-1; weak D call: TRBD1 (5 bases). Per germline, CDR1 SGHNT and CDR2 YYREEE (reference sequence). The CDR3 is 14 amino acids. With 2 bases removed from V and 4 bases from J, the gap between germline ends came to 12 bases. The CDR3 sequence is CASSFGGGLTEAFF. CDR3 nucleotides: TGTGCCAGCAGCTTCGGCGGGGGACTCACTGAAGCTTTCTTT. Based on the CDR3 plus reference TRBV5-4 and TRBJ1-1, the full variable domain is ETGVTQSPTHLIKTRGQQVTLRCSSQSGHNTVSWYQQALGQGPQFIFQYYREEENGRGNFPPRFSGLQFPNYSSELNVNALELDDSALYLCASSFGGGLTEAFFGQGTRLTVV.

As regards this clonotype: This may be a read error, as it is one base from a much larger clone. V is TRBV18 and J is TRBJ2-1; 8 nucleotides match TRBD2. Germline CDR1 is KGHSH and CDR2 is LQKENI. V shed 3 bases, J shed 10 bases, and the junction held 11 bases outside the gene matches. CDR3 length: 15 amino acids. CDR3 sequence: CASSPGESGGYEQFF. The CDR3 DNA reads TGTGCCAGCTCACCTGGGGAAAGCGGGGGCTACGAGCAGTTCTTC.

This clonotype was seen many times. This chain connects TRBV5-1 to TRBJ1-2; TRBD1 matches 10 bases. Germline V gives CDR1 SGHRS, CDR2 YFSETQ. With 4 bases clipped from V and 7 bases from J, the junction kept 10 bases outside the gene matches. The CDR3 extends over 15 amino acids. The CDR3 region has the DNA TGCGCCAGCAGCACATCAGGGACAGGGGTGCGTGGCTACACCTTC. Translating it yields CASSTSGTGVRGYTF.

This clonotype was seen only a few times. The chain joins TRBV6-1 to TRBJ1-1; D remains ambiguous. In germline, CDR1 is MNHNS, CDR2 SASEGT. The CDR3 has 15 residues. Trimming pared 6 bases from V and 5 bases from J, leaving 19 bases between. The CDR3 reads CASSGPSDHGTEAFF. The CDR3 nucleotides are TGTGCCAGCAGCGGCCCCTCAGACCATGGTACTGAAGCTTTCTTT.

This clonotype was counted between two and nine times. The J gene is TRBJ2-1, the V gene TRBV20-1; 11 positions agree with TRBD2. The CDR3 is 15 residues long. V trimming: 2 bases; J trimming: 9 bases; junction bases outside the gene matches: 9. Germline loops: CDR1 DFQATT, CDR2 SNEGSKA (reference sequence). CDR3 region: CSARSVSGGGIEQFF. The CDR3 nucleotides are TGCAGTGCTAGATCCGTTAGCGGGGGGGGGATTGAGCAGTTCTTC.

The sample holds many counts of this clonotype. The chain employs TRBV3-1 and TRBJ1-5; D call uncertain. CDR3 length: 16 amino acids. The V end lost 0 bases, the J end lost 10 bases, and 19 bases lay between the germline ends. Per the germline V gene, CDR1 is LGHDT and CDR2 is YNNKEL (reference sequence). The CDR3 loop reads CASSQDTAGPRGPQHF. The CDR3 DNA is TGTGCCAGCAGCCAAGATACTGCAGGTCCACGAGGACCCCAGCATTTT.

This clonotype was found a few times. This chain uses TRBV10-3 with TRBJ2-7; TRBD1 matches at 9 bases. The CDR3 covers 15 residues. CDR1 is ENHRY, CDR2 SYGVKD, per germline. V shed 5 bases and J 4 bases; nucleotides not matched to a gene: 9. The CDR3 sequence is CAISSPGQGSYEQYF. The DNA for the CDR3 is TGTGCCATCAGTTCTCCGGGACAGGGATCGTACGAGCAGTACTTC.

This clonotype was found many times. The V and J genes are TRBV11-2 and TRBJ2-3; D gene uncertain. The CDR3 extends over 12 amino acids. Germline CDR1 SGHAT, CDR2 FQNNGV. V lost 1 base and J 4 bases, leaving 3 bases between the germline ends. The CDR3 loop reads CASSLVADTQYF. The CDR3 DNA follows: TGTGCCAGCAGCTTAGTCGCAGATACGCAGTATTTT.

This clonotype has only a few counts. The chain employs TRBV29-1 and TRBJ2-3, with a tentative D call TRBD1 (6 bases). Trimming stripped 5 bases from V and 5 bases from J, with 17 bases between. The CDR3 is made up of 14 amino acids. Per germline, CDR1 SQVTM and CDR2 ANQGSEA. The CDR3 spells CSVLGWGPGDTQYF. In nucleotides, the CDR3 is TGCAGCGTTCTAGGGTGGGGGCCGGGAGATACGCAGTATTTT.

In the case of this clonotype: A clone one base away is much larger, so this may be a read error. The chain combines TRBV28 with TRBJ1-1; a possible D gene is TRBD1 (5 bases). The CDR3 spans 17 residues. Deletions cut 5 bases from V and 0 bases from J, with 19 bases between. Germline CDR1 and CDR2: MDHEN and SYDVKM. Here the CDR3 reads CASSPYPGRQLNTEAFF. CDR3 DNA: TGTGCCAGCAGTCCCTATCCGGGACGGCAGTTGAACACTGAAGCTTTCTTT.

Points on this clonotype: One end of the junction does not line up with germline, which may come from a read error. The CDR3 here is CSAGTANHGYTF. As DNA, the CDR3 is TGCAGTGCTGGAACAGCTAACCATGGCTACACCTTC. The V and J genes are TRBV20-1 and TRBJ1-2; D not resolved. Germline CDR1 reads DFQATT; CDR2 reads SNEGSKA (reference sequence). CDR3 length: 12 residues.

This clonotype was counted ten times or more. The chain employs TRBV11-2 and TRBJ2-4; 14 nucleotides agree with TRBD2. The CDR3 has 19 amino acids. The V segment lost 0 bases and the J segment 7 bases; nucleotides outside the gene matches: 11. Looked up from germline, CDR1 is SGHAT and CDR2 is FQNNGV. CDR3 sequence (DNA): TGTGCCAGCAGCTTAGAGGGGACTAGCGGGAGCCCCTTTTGGAACATTCAGTACTTC. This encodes CASSLEGTSGSPFWNIQYF.

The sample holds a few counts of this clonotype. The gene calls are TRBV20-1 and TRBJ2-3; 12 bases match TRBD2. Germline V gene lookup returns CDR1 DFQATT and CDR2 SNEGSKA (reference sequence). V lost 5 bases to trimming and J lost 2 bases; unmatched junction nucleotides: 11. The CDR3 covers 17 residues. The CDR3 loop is CSARRLAGVRDTDTQYF. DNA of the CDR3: TGCAGTGCTCGCAGACTAGCGGGAGTACGAGACACAGATACGCAGTATTTT.

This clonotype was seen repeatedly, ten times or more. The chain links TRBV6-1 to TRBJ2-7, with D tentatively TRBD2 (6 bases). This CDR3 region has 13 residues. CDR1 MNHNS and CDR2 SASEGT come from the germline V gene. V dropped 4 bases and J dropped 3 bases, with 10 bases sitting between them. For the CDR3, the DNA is TGTGCCAGCAGTGTGGCGGACTACTACGAGCAGTACTTC. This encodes CASSVADYYEQYF.

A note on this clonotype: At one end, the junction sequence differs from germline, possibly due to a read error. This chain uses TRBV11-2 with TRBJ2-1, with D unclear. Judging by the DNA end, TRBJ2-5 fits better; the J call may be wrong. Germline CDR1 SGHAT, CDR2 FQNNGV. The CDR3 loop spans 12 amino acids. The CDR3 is CASRLVGETQYF. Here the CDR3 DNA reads TGTGCCAGCAGATTAGTTGGGGAGACCCAGTACTTC.